These T cell receptor beta chains were read from a single sample in a study of T cell repertoires in cytomegalovirus infection. TCRdb reanalysed the reads using MiXCR and keeps one entry per CDR3 protein. The profile shows about 530,000 distinct CDR3 sequences, more than 20% of them singletons. The specimen was PBMCs. These TCRs come from a human donor in good health (CMV status not recorded). Some clones in this sample may be carry-over from other donors' samples. Both conserved end residues are part of each CDR3. A D gene is named only where the DNA matches it firmly. Some rows mark clone size as missing; the rest say once, few, many or name a class of expanded clone.

TRBV7-7,-,TRBJ2-3,many,TGTGCTAGCAGCCCCGAACGCAGGGGTGCGGATACGCAGTATTTT,CASSPERRGADTQYF
TRBV11-2,-,TRBJ2-5,-,TGTGCCAGCAGCTCCATAAACCAAGAGACCCAGTACTTC,CASSSINQETQYF
TRBV7-9,TRBD1,TRBJ1-2,-,TGTGCCAGCAGCTTAGCCTTGGCGGGACAGGGTTCTGGCTACACCTTC,CASSLALAGQGSGYTF
TRBV6-2/TRBV6-3,-,TRBJ2-1,many,TGTGCCAGCAGCCTAAAATACAATGAGCAGTTCTTC,CASSLKYNEQFF
TRBV30,-,TRBJ1-2,-,TGTGCCTGGAGTCCCAGGGTCTATGGCTACACCTTC,CAWSPRVYGYTF
TRBV6-5,-,TRBJ2-1,-,TGTGCCAGCAGTTACGATGTTCGGAGCAATGAGCAGTTCTTC,CASSYDVRSNEQFF
TRBV10-3,TRBD2,TRBJ2-1,-,TGTGCCATCAGTGAAAGTAAGCTAGCGGCTTACAATGAGCAGTTCTTC,CAISESKLAAYNEQFF
TRBV7-2,-,TRBJ1-2,-,TGTGCCAGCAGCCCGCTTGGCGGGGGCCGCTATGGCTACACCTTC,CASSPLGGGRYGYTF
TRBV11-2,-,TRBJ2-1,-,TGTGCCACCGGTGCGGGTTCCTACAATGAGCAGTTCTTC,CATGAGSYNEQFF
TRBV28,-,TRBJ2-7,-,TGTGCCAGCAGTCCCCGGGGGAGCTCCTACGAGCAGTACTTC,CASSPRGSSYEQYF
TRBV20-1,TRBD1,TRBJ2-1,-,TGCAGTGCTCGAGAGCTGGGACAGGGTTACAATGAGCAGTTCTTC,CSARELGQGYNEQFF
TRBV6-4,TRBD2,TRBJ2-1,few,TGTGCCAGCAGCCCCGGAGGCGGGAGGTGGAATGAGCAGTTCTTC,CASSPGGGRWNEQFF
TRBV29-1,-,TRBJ2-1,few,TGCAGCGTTGGCGGCAGGAGCTCCTACAATGAGCAGTTCTTC,CSVGGRSSYNEQFF
TRBV6-6,-,TRBJ2-7,many,TGTGCCAGCAGTTACGGAGACGAGCAGTACTTC,CASSYGDEQYF
TRBV11-2,-,TRBJ2-3,-,TGTGCCAGCAGCTTAGATTTGACGGGACACACAGATACGCAGTATTTT,CASSLDLTGHTDTQYF
TRBV4-2,TRBD2,TRBJ2-1,-,TGTGCCAGCAGCCCGGACCTAGCGGGAGCTTCAAATGAGCAGTTCTTC,CASSPDLAGASNEQFF
TRBV2,TRBD1,TRBJ1-1,many,TGTGCCAGCAGTGGACAGGGTAGGACTGAAGCTTTCTTT,CASSGQGRTEAFF
TRBV14,TRBD1,TRBJ1-1,-,TGTGCCAGCAGCCAAGTTATCAGAACTTCGGTTGACAGGGGCACTGAAGCTTTCTTT,CASSQVIRTSVDRGTEAFF
TRBV6-5,-,TRBJ1-2,-,TGTGCCAGCAGTTACTCGAGGGCCGAGAGCTATGGCTACACCTTC,CASSYSRAESYGYTF
TRBV11-2,TRBD1,TRBJ1-1,many,TGTGCCAGCAGCTTCGGACAGGGCGACACTGAAGCTTTCTTT,CASSFGQGDTEAFF
TRBV12-3/TRBV12-4,TRBD1,TRBJ2-1,few,TGTGCCAGCAGTTTAGTTGAGACAGGGCTAAATGAGCAGTTCTTC,CASSLVETGLNEQFF
TRBV7-2,-,TRBJ1-3,-,TGTGCCAGCAGCTTAGCGGTCGGCAGGGCACGTGGAAACACCATATATTTT,CASSLAVGRARGNTIYF
TRBV19,-,TRBJ2-1,-,TGTGCCAGTAGTATAGGACTACCCTCCTACAATGAGCAGTTCTTC,CASSIGLPSYNEQFF
TRBV7-8,TRBD1,TRBJ1-5,many,TGTGCCAGCAGCCCAGGGGGAAACCCGGGACAGGGCAATCAGCCCCAGCATTTT,CASSPGGNPGQGNQPQHF
TRBV2,-,TRBJ1-3,-,TGTGCCAGCAGTGAAACCCCTGGGTCTGGAAACACCATATATTTT,CASSETPGSGNTIYF
TRBV20-1,-,TRBJ2-6,-,TGCAGTGCTAGAGCAACGGGGCAGGACTACTCTGGGGCCAACGTCCTGACTTTC,CSARATGQDYSGANVLTF
TRBV7-9,-,TRBJ2-1,few,TGTGCCAGCGGGCAGGGTGGCTCCTACAATGAGCAGTTCTTC,CASGQGGSYNEQFF
TRBV6-2/TRBV6-3,-,TRBJ1-1,-,TGTGCCAGCAGTTACCCCGGCCTCCCAAGGGCTGAAGCTTTCTTT,CASSYPGLPRAEAFF
TRBV10-3,-,TRBJ1-2,-,TGTGCCATCAACGAGGGCGGCGAAGCTAACTATGGCTACACCTTC,CAINEGGEANYGYTF
TRBV29-1,TRBD1,TRBJ1-2,few,TGCAGCGTTGAAAACAGGGGCTATGGCTACACCTTC,CSVENRGYGYTF
TRBV7-2,-,TRBJ2-5,few,TGTGCCAGCAGCTTAGCGGGCAGGGCGGGGGAGACCCAGTACTTC,CASSLAGRAGETQYF
TRBV7-6,-,TRBJ2-1,few,TGTGCCAGCAGCTTAGCAGCGCAGGCAGAGCAGTTCTTC,CASSLAAQAEQFF
TRBV19,-,TRBJ2-2,few,TGTGCCAGTAGTCCGTCCCCCTGGGGAGCAGCGAACACCGGGGAGCTGTTTTTT,CASSPSPWGAANTGELFF
TRBV7-2,TRBD1,TRBJ2-7,many,TGTGCCAGCAGCAAAGACAGGGGGGGTGACGAGCAGTACTTC,CASSKDRGGDEQYF
TRBV28,-,TRBJ2-1,few,TGTGCCAGCGTAGTTGGGACATACAATGAGCAGTTCTTC,CASVVGTYNEQFF
TRBV28,-,TRBJ2-2,few,TGTGCCAGCAGTTTACTGGGAGGGGGCACCGGGGAGCTGTTTTTT,CASSLLGGGTGELFF
TRBV12-3/TRBV12-4,TRBD1,TRBJ1-5,many,TGTGCCAGCAGTTTGCTACAGGGGGGACATCAGCCCCAGCATTTT,CASSLLQGGHQPQHF
TRBV11-2,-,TRBJ2-1,few,TGTGCCAGCAGCTTACAGTTCGGGGCTGGTGAGCAGTTCTTC,CASSLQFGAGEQFF
TRBV7-2,TRBD1,TRBJ1-6,-,TGTGCCAGCAGCTTAGTCCGACAGGGTAATTCACCCCTCCACTTT,CASSLVRQGNSPLHF
TRBV25-1,-,TRBJ1-5,few,TGTGCCAGCAGTGAAGACGGGGGAAACCAGCCCCAGCATTTT,CASSEDGGNQPQHF
TRBV12-3/TRBV12-4,-,TRBJ2-3,few,TGTGCCAGCAGGAAGTCCAACGGACCGAAGGCAGATACGCAGTATTTT,CASRKSNGPKADTQYF
TRBV28,-,TRBJ1-5,-,TGTGCCAGCAGTTTATTGGCAGGCAATCAGCCCCAGCATTTT,CASSLLAGNQPQHF
TRBV19,TRBD1,TRBJ1-1,-,TGTGCCAGTAGTATCGGGGACAGGGAGGGAGAAGCTTTCTTT,CASSIGDREGEAFF
TRBV9,TRBD1,TRBJ2-3,few,TGTGCCAGCAGCGTAGCGGGACAGGGACCCGATACGCAGTATTTT,CASSVAGQGPDTQYF
TRBV7-3,TRBD2,TRBJ2-1,-,TGTGCCAGCAGCTTCGGACTAGCGGGAGGGGACAATGAGCAGTTCTTC,CASSFGLAGGDNEQFF
TRBV6-1,TRBD1,TRBJ2-1,-,TGTGCCAGCAGTGAGGGGACAGGGAACTACAATGAGCAGTTCTTC,CASSEGTGNYNEQFF
TRBV7-2,-,TRBJ2-1,many,TGTGCCAGCAGCTTAGATCGCGGAACCTACAATGAGCAGTTCTTC,CASSLDRGTYNEQFF
TRBV7-2,-,TRBJ2-4,-,TGTGCCAGCAGCTTAGGAGGACCTGGTCCAGGAAACATTCAGTACTTC,CASSLGGPGPGNIQYF
TRBV7-2,-,TRBJ1-5,few,TGTGCCAGCAGCCTACTTACGTCGGGACAGCCCCAGCATTTT,CASSLLTSGQPQHF
TRBV9,-,TRBJ1-1,few,TGTGCCAGCAGCCCTACAGGTTCAGATGCTGAAGCTTTCTTT,CASSPTGSDAEAFF
TRBV5-1,-,TRBJ1-1,-,TGTGCCAGCAGCTTGGTGGCAGGGGCTATCGGCACTGAAGCTTTCTTT,CASSLVAGAIGTEAFF
TRBV12-3/TRBV12-4,TRBD1,TRBJ1-1,-,TGTGCCAGCAGCCATCAGGGGGGGGACACTGAAGCTTTCTTT,CASSHQGGDTEAFF
TRBV18,-,TRBJ2-5,-,TGTGCCAGCTCACCAGTACAAGGGGAAGAGACCCAGTACTTC,CASSPVQGEETQYF
TRBV7-2,-,TRBJ1-2,many,TGTGCCAGCAGCTCCAGGGTTGACTATGGCTACACCTTC,CASSSRVDYGYTF
TRBV28,-,TRBJ1-1,-,TGTGCCAGCAGTTCCGGAGCCATGAACACTGAAGCTTTCTTT,CASSSGAMNTEAFF
TRBV7-2,-,TRBJ2-1,many,TGTGCCAGCAGCTTTGGGGCGCCTAATGAGCAGTTCTTC,CASSFGAPNEQFF
TRBV6-2/TRBV6-3,TRBD2,TRBJ2-1,few,TGTGCCAGCGCTGTAGGGCGTAGTCGGACTAGCGGCAATGAGCAGTTCTTC,CASAVGRSRTSGNEQFF